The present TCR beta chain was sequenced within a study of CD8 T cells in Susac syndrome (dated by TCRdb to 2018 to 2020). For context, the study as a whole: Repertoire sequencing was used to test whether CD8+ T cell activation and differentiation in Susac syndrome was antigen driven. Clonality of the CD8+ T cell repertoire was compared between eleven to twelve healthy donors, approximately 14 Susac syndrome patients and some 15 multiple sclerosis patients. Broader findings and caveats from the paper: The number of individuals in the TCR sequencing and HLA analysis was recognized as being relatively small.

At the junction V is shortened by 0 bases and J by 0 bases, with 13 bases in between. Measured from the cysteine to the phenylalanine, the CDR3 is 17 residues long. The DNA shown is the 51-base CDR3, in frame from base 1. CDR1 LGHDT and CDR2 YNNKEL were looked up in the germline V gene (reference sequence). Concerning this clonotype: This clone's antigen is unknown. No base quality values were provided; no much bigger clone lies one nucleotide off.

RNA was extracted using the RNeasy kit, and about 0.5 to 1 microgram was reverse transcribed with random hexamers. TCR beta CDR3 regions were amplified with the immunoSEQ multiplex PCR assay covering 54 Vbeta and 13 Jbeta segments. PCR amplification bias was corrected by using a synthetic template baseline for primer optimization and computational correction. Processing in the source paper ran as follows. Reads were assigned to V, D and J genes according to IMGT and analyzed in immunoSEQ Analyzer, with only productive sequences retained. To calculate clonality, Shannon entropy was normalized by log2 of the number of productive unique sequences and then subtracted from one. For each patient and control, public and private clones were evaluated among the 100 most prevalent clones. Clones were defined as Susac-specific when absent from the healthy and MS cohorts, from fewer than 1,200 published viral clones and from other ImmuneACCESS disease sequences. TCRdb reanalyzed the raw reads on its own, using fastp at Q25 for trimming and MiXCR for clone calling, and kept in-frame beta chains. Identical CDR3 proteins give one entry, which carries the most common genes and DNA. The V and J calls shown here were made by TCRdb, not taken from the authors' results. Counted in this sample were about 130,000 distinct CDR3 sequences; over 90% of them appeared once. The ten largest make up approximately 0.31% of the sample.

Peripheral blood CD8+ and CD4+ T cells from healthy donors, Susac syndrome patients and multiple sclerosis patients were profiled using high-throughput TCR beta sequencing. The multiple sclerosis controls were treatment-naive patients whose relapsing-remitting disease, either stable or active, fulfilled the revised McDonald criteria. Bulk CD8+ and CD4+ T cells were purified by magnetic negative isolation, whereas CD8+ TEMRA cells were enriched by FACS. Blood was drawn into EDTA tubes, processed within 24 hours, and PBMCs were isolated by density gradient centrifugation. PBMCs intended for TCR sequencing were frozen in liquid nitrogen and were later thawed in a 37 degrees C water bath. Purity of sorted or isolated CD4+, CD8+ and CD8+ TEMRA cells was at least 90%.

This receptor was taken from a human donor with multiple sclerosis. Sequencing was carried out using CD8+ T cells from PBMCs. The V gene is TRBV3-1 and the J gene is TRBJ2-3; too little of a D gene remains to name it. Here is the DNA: TGTGCCAGCAGCCAAGATGCCCCAGGAGCTAGCACAGATACGCAGTATTTT. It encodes CASSQDAPGASTDTQYF.